A selection of T cell receptor beta chains follows, all from one sample in a study of blood T cell repertoires in COVID-19. Clones were read by immunoSEQ multiplex PCR, and TCRdb kept only the in-frame ones, dropping some. The data hold around 150,000 clones, with roughly 82% observed a single time. The sample taken for sequencing was peripheral blood. Receptors originate from a woman aged 40 to 50 with COVID-19, enrolled during active disease. The CDR3 runs from the conserved cysteine through the conserved F or W. The order of the fields is D gene, J gene, clone size, V gene, CDR3 protein, CDR3 DNA. A D gene is named only where the DNA matches it firmly. Some rows have no size entry. The others give once, few or many, or a class for an expanded clone.

D: TRBD2; J: TRBJ2-1; size: .; V: TRBV11-2; CDR3: CASSLLLAGEREQFF; DNA: TGTGCCAGCAGCTTATTGCTAGCGGGAGAAAGGGAGCAGTTCTTC
D: .; J: TRBJ1-6; size: .; V: TRBV27; CDR3: CASSMGHPSPLHF; DNA: TGTGCCAGCAGTATGGGACACCCATCACCCCTCCACTTT
D: .; J: TRBJ1-6; size: .; V: TRBV5-5; CDR3: CASSLTQSSYNSPLHF; DNA: TGTGCCAGCAGCCTGACACAGAGCTCCTATAATTCACCCCTCCACTTT
D: .; J: TRBJ1-2; size: .; V: TRBV20-1; CDR3: CRPTGQNGYTF; DNA: TGCAGACCAACAGGGCAAAATGGCTACACCTTC
D: TRBD1; J: TRBJ2-2; size: .; V: TRBV5-1; CDR3: CASSLGDRSTGELFF; DNA: TGCGCCAGCAGCTTGGGGGACAGAAGCACCGGGGAGCTGTTTTTT
D: .; J: TRBJ2-2; size: .; V: TRBV5-4; CDR3: CASSLAYRAGELFF; DNA: TGTGCCAGCAGCTTGGCTTACAGGGCCGGGGAGCTGTTTTTT
D: .; J: TRBJ2-2; size: .; V: TRBV3-1/TRBV3-2; CDR3: CASSQDYRGELFF; DNA: TGTGCCAGCAGCCAAGATTATCGCGGGGAGCTGTTTTTT
D: .; J: TRBJ2-7; size: .; V: TRBV28; CDR3: CASTTLGAASSYEQYF; DNA: TGTGCCAGCACCACCTTGGGGGCCGCCAGCTCCTACGAGCAGTACTTC
D: .; J: TRBJ2-2; size: .; V: TRBV13; CDR3: CASSQATGTWAGELFF; DNA: TGTGCCAGCAGCCAAGCAACGGGGACTTGGGCCGGGGAGCTGTTTTTT
D: TRBD2; J: TRBJ2-5; size: .; V: TRBV12-3/TRBV12-4; CDR3: CASSPGGSLYF; DNA: TGTGCCAGCAGTCCCGGGGGGAGTCTATACTTC
D: TRBD2; J: TRBJ2-7; size: .; V: TRBV27; CDR3: CASSLERGGEQYF; DNA: TGTGCCAGCAGTTTAGAGAGGGGAGGGGAGCAGTACTTC
D: TRBD2; J: TRBJ2-1; size: .; V: TRBV19; CDR3: CASSPPSGRVYNEQFF; DNA: TGTGCCAGTAGTCCTCCTAGCGGGAGGGTATACAATGAGCAGTTCTTC
D: TRBD2; J: TRBJ2-5; size: .; V: TRBV28; CDR3: CASSLPGLRRETQYF; DNA: TGTGCCAGCAGTTTACCGGGACTACGGAGGGAGACCCAGTACTTC
D: .; J: TRBJ1-3; size: .; V: TRBV11-2; CDR3: CASSLKPRPSGNTIYF; DNA: TGTGCCAGCAGCTTAAAGCCGCGGCCCTCTGGAAACACCATATATTTT
D: .; J: TRBJ2-2; size: .; V: TRBV27; CDR3: CASSLWARAATGELFF; DNA: TGTGCCAGCAGTTTATGGGCCAGGGCGGCCACCGGGGAGCTGTTTTTT
D: .; J: TRBJ2-1; size: .; V: TRBV3-1/TRBV3-2; CDR3: CASSQGLAPTYNEQFF; DNA: TGTGCCAGCAGCCAAGGTCTAGCGCCGACCTACAATGAGCAGTTCTTC
D: TRBD2; J: TRBJ2-3; size: .; V: TRBV3-1/TRBV3-2; CDR3: CASVTSGRSDTQYF; DNA: TGTGCCAGCGTCACTAGCGGGAGATCAGATACGCAGTATTTT
D: .; J: TRBJ1-1; size: .; V: TRBV11-2; CDR3: CASSLDGAGRAFF; DNA: TGTGCCAGCAGCTTAGATGGGGCAGGGCGAGCTTTCTTT
D: .; J: TRBJ1-2; size: few; V: TRBV2; CDR3: CASSGHLDGYTF; DNA: TGTGCCAGCAGTGGACACTTGGATGGCTACACCTTC
D: .; J: TRBJ1-1; size: .; V: TRBV6-6; CDR3: CASSLQDTSMGEAFF; DNA: TGTGCCAGCAGTCTCCAAGACACCTCTATGGGTGAAGCTTTCTTT
D: TRBD2; J: TRBJ2-1; size: once; V: TRBV7-3; CDR3: CASSSLAGGLGEQFF; DNA: TGTGCCAGCAGCTCACTAGCGGGGGGTTTAGGCGAGCAGTTCTTC
D: TRBD1; J: TRBJ2-5; size: .; V: TRBV19; CDR3: CASRGQQQETQYF; DNA: TGTGCCAGTAGGGGACAGCAGCAAGAGACCCAGTACTTC
D: .; J: TRBJ1-2; size: .; V: TRBV2; CDR3: CASSERGKTNGYTF; DNA: TGTGCCAGCAGTGAGAGAGGGAAGACCAATGGCTACACCTTC
D: .; J: TRBJ2-2; size: .; V: TRBV2; CDR3: CASSAGGGAFPGELFF; DNA: TGTGCCAGCAGTGCGGGAGGGGGCGCCTTCCCCGGGGAGCTGTTTTTT
D: TRBD2; J: TRBJ2-3; size: .; V: TRBV7-9; CDR3: CASAAGAGVMDTQYF; DNA: TGTGCCAGCGCCGCGGGTGCGGGAGTAATGGATACGCAGTATTTT
D: .; J: TRBJ2-7; size: .; V: TRBV30; CDR3: CAWSVQAGAEQYF; DNA: TGTGCCTGGAGTGTACAAGCAGGGGCCGAGCAGTACTTC
D: .; J: TRBJ1-5; size: .; V: TRBV11-3; CDR3: CASSLEVHCGPQHF; DNA: TGTGCCAGCAGCTTAGAAGTACATTGCGGGCCCCAGCATTTT
D: .; J: TRBJ2-3; size: .; V: TRBV3-1/TRBV3-2; CDR3: CASRADSPDTQYF; DNA: TGTGCCAGCAGGGCGGACAGCCCAGATACGCAGTATTTT
D: .; J: TRBJ2-1; size: .; V: TRBV9; CDR3: CASSVGSDITGEQFF; DNA: TGTGCCAGCAGCGTAGGGTCGGACATTACGGGTGAGCAGTTCTTC
D: TRBD2; J: TRBJ2-3; size: .; V: TRBV14; CDR3: CASSPGLDTDTQYF; DNA: TGTGCCAGCAGCCCAGGACTAGACACAGATACGCAGTATTTT
D: .; J: TRBJ2-1; size: .; V: TRBV10-1; CDR3: CASSESTRGGYNEQFF; DNA: TGCGCCAGCAGTGAGTCGACGAGGGGGGGTTACAATGAGCAGTTCTTC
D: .; J: TRBJ2-6; size: .; V: TRBV19; CDR3: CASSSTGGSGANVLTF; DNA: TGTGCCAGTAGTTCAACTGGAGGATCTGGGGCCAACGTCCTGACTTTC
D: TRBD2; J: TRBJ2-1; size: .; V: TRBV24-1; CDR3: CATTGTSGGEQFF; DNA: TGTGCCACCACCGGGACTAGCGGCGGTGAGCAGTTCTTC
D: .; J: TRBJ2-5; size: .; V: TRBV3-1/TRBV3-2; CDR3: CASSLQSGLETQYF; DNA: TGTGCCAGCTCCCTCCAATCTGGACTAGAGACCCAGTACTTC
D: TRBD2; J: TRBJ2-1; size: many; V: TRBV5-4; CDR3: CASSLRAGTSGYHNEQFF; DNA: TGTGCCAGCAGCTTACGTGCCGGGACTAGCGGGTATCACAATGAGCAGTTCTTC
D: TRBD1; J: TRBJ1-1; size: .; V: TRBV15; CDR3: CATSSETGGASEAFF; DNA: TGTGCCACCAGCAGCGAGACAGGGGGTGCATCTGAAGCTTTCTTT
D: TRBD2; J: TRBJ2-3; size: .; V: TRBV30; CDR3: CAWSEGGGADTQYF; DNA: TGTGCCTGGAGTGAGGGCGGGGGTGCAGATACGCAGTATTTT
D: .; J: TRBJ2-7; size: .; V: TRBV28; CDR3: CALRGSNYEQYF; DNA: TGTGCCTTGCGAGGGTCGAACTACGAGCAGTACTTC
D: TRBD1; J: TRBJ1-1; size: .; V: TRBV16; CDR3: CASSQSLRGQRQGSSTEAFF; DNA: TGTGCCAGCAGCCAATCGTTACGAGGTCAGCGACAGGGGTCTAGTACTGAAGCTTTCTTT
D: TRBD1; J: TRBJ2-5; size: .; V: TRBV6-6; CDR3: CASSPGTGGRRETQYF; DNA: TGTGCCAGCAGCCCCGGGACAGGGGGCAGGAGGGAGACCCAGTACTTC
D: TRBD2; J: TRBJ2-3; size: once; V: TRBV30; CDR3: CAWSQGGTDTQYF; DNA: TGTGCCTGGAGTCAGGGAGGGACAGATACGCAGTATTTT
D: TRBD2; J: TRBJ2-3; size: .; V: TRBV7-6; CDR3: CASSPNAGGTDTQYF; DNA: TGTGCCAGCAGCCCCAACGCGGGGGGGACAGATACGCAGTATTTT
D: TRBD2; J: TRBJ2-3; size: .; V: TRBV27; CDR3: CASSLSGRLQDTQYF; DNA: TGTGCCAGCAGTTTAAGCGGGAGGTTGCAAGATACGCAGTATTTT
D: TRBD2; J: TRBJ2-5; size: .; V: TRBV7-8; CDR3: CASSLFSGISVKETQYF; DNA: TGTGCCAGCAGCTTATTTAGCGGGATATCGGTTAAAGAGACCCAGTACTTC
D: .; J: TRBJ2-1; size: .; V: TRBV4-1; CDR3: CASSQGAGVGNEQFF; DNA: TGCGCCAGCAGCCAAGGGGCAGGGGTGGGCAATGAGCAGTTCTTC
D: .; J: TRBJ2-1; size: .; V: TRBV10-3; CDR3: CAISTPAGLASNEQFF; DNA: TGTGCCATCAGTACCCCTGCCGGCCTAGCGAGCAATGAGCAGTTCTTC
D: .; J: TRBJ2-3; size: .; V: TRBV9; CDR3: CASSVVSDGTDTQYF; DNA: TGTGCCAGCAGCGTAGTTTCAGATGGTACAGATACGCAGTATTTT
D: .; J: TRBJ2-3; size: .; V: TRBV7-9; CDR3: CASRGGSTDTQYF; DNA: TGTGCCAGCAGAGGAGGGAGCACAGATACGCAGTATTTT
D: .; J: TRBJ1-2; size: .; V: TRBV5-4; CDR3: CASSSDKIGGYTF; DNA: TGTGCCAGCAGCTCGGACAAAATTGGTGGCTACACCTTC
D: TRBD1; J: TRBJ1-5; size: .; V: TRBV27; CDR3: CASSGAGGRKPQHF; DNA: TGTGCCAGCAGTGGAGCAGGGGGCCGAAAGCCCCAGCATTTT
D: .; J: TRBJ1-5; size: few; V: TRBV27; CDR3: CASSLWRSQPQHF; DNA: TGTGCCAGCAGTTTATGGAGATCTCAGCCCCAGCATTTT
D: TRBD1; J: TRBJ2-4; size: .; V: TRBV9; CDR3: CASSVGQGNIQYF; DNA: TGTGCCAGCAGCGTAGGACAGGGGAACATTCAGTACTTC
D: TRBD2; J: TRBJ2-3; size: .; V: TRBV5-1; CDR3: CASSLDGTSGGSTQYF; DNA: TGCGCCAGCAGCTTGGATGGGACTAGCGGGGGGAGTACGCAGTATTTT
D: .; J: TRBJ1-2; size: .; V: TRBV14; CDR3: CASSPSPSGTNYGYTF; DNA: TGTGCCAGCAGCCCCAGTCCATCGGGAACTAACTATGGCTACACCTTC
D: .; J: TRBJ1-2; size: .; V: TRBV6-5; CDR3: CASSPGAHYGYTF; DNA: TGTGCCAGCAGCCCAGGGGCCCACTATGGCTACACCTTC
D: TRBD2; J: TRBJ2-3; size: .; V: TRBV9; CDR3: CASSLRASGGALPDTQYF; DNA: TGTGCCAGCAGCCTGAGAGCTAGCGGGGGGGCTCTCCCAGATACGCAGTATTTT
D: .; J: TRBJ2-2; size: few; V: TRBV7-7; CDR3: CASSRQAQGELFF; DNA: TGTGCTAGCAGCCGGCAGGCCCAAGGGGAGCTGTTTTTT
D: .; J: TRBJ2-1; size: .; V: TRBV4-2; CDR3: CASSRHLSSYNEQFF; DNA: TGTGCCAGCAGCCGACATTTGAGCTCCTACAATGAGCAGTTCTTC
D: .; J: TRBJ1-1; size: .; V: TRBV6-5; CDR3: CASSRTATNTEAFF; DNA: TGTGCCAGCAGTCGGACAGCGACGAACACTGAAGCTTTCTTT
D: TRBD1; J: TRBJ2-5; size: .; V: TRBV2; CDR3: CASSPNQGALETQYF; DNA: TGTGCCAGCAGCCCCAATCAGGGGGCCTTAGAGACCCAGTACTTC